These 22 T cell receptor beta chains originate from one sample sequenced in a study of blood T cells in healthy people across ages. Sample-barcoded 5' priming and a J-beta primer mix drove a second PCR of 7 to 11 cycles. TCRdb re-derived calls from the 5' RACE reads in MiXCR, one entry per CDR3 protein. The table lists roughly 800,000 distinct CDR3 sequences, 55% to 70% of them singletons. The sequenced sample was blood. The receptors here all came from a man aged 25-40 years in good health.

This clonotype was counted only a few times. This chain connects TRBV7-2 to TRBJ2-5, with 8 bases aligning to TRBD2. The V segment lost 5 bases and the J segment 3 bases; nucleotides outside the gene matches: 8. The CDR3 length is 15 residues. Germline CDR1 SGHTA, CDR2 FQGNSA. The CDR3 loop reads CASSPLAGLEETQYF. CDR3 DNA sequence: TGTGCCAGCAGCCCGTTAGCGGGACTGGAAGAGACCCAGTACTTC.

The gene calls are TRBV10-3 and TRBJ2-7; TRBD2 might be the D (5 bases). Germline V gene data show CDR1 as ENHRY and CDR2 as SYGVKD. This CDR3 is 13 amino acids long. With 6 bases removed from V and 3 bases from J, the gap between germline ends came to 12 bases. CDR3 region: CAIRPAELYEQYF. CDR3 coding DNA: TGTGCCATCAGGCCAGCGGAACTCTACGAGCAGTACTTC.

About this clonotype: The germline gene is not matched at one end of the junction; a read error may be the cause. The chain couples TRBV3-1 to TRBJ2-7; weak D call: TRBD1 (5 bases). The CDR3 has 16 amino acids. CDR1 LGHDT and CDR2 YNNKEL come from the germline V gene (reference sequence). The CDR3 reads CASSQAGAVMGYEQYF. In nucleotides, the CDR3 is TGTGCCAGCAGTCAAGCTGGGGCTGTCATGGGCTACGAGCAGTACTTC.

This clonotype was counted a few times. The chain couples TRBV6-2 or TRBV6-3 to TRBJ2-1; tentatively, D is TRBD1 (5 bases). Germline V CDR1 and CDR2: MNHEY, SVGEGT. This CDR3 has 11 residues. The V end was cut by 7 bases, the J end by 6 bases, with 7 bases between. CDR3 coding DNA: TGTGCCAGCAAAGGGGTCAATGAGCAGTTCTTC. Residues: CASKGVNEQFF.

The V call is TRBV13, the J call TRBJ2-5; D possibly corresponds to TRBD2 (5 bases). With 3 bases removed from V and 0 bases from J, the gap between germline ends came to 8 bases. Germline CDR1 and CDR2: PRHDT and FYEKMQ (reference sequence). The CDR3 spans 14 residues. CDR3 in DNA: TGTGCCAGCAGCTTCTTCGGGAACCAAGAGACCCAGTACTTC. Amino acids: CASSFFGNQETQYF.

This clonotype has a handful of counts. The chain carries TRBV20-1 and TRBJ1-6, with D unclear. V lost 3 bases and J lost 3, with 12 bases in between. The CDR3 length is 15 residues. CDR1 and CDR2 (germline): DFQATT, SNEGSKA (reference sequence). CDR3: CSASGDGIYNSPLHF. In DNA form, the CDR3 reads TGCAGTGCTAGCGGAGATGGTATCTATAATTCACCCCTCCACTTT.

The chain has TRBV2 and TRBJ2-4; D not certain. The DNA end lines up better with TRBJ2-5; the J call may be wrong. Germline V CDR1 and CDR2: SNHLY, FYNNEI. The CDR3 is 13 residues long. The CDR3: CASSNTNQETQYF. The CDR3 DNA sequence: TGTGCCAGCAGTAACACGAACCAAGAGACCCAGTACTTC.

This clonotype was seen a handful of times. This chain connects TRBV20-1 to TRBJ1-2, with 7 bases aligning to TRBD1. This CDR3 has 14 amino acids. In germline, CDR1 is DFQATT, CDR2 SNEGSKA (reference sequence). V dropped 6 bases and J dropped 7; count of bases not matched to a gene: 14. The CDR3 nucleotides are TGCAGTGCAGATCGACAGGGAGGGTCGGGTGGCTACACCTTC. Protein: CSADRQGGSGGYTF.

Ten or more counts support this clonotype. Its ends do not fully match the called genes, so a read error is possible. The chain uses TRBV7-2 and TRBJ2-5; D not resolved. Per the germline V gene, CDR1 is SGHTA and CDR2 is FQGNSA. There are 12 residues in the CDR3. CDR3 DNA sequence: TGTGCCAGCTCCCGCTACCAAGAAACCCAGTACTTC. Encoded protein: CASSRYQETQYF.

This clonotype was seen a handful of times. The chain couples TRBV12-3 or TRBV12-4 to TRBJ2-1; perhaps D is TRBD1 or TRBD2 (5 bases each). V was trimmed by 6 bases and J by 15 bases, leaving 24 bases between them. The length of the CDR3 is 14 residues. This CDR3 is CASSREFRDHPRFF. The DNA for the CDR3 is TGTGCCAGCAGCCGGGAATTCCGGGACCACCCCCGGTTCTTC.

This CDR3 is CASSLGLTADTQYF. The DNA of the CDR3 is TGTGCCAGCAGCTTAGGATTAACGGCAGATACGCAGTATTTT. The chain is built from TRBV7-7 and TRBJ2-3; D is unclear. V dropped 1 base and J dropped 4 bases, with 9 bases sitting between them. The CDR3 sequence is 14 residues long. Germline assignment: CDR1 SSHAT and CDR2 FNYEAQ (reference sequence).

The chain has TRBV7-2 and TRBJ2-3, with 9 bases lining up with TRBD1. This CDR3 region has 16 residues. V trimming: 0 bases; J trimming: 3 bases; junction bases outside the gene matches: 4. Germline values: CDR1 SGHTA, CDR2 FQGNSA. The chain's CDR3 is CASSLAGGTGTDTQYF. The CDR3 coding sequence is TGTGCCAGCAGCTTAGCGGGTGGGACAGGGACAGATACGCAGTATTTT. Combining the CDR3 with reference TRBV7-2 and TRBJ2-3 gives the whole variable domain GAGVSQSPSNKVTEKGKDVELRCDPISGHTALYWYRQSLGQGLEFLIYFQGNSAPDKSGLPSDRFSAERTGGSVSTLTIQRTQQEDSAVYLCASSLAGGTGTDTQYFGPGTRLTVL.

This clonotype turned up a few times. The chain couples TRBV20-1 to TRBJ2-3; 8 bases match TRBD2. Per germline, CDR1 DFQATT and CDR2 SNEGSKA (reference sequence). V dropped 0 bases and J dropped 2; count of bases not matched to a gene: 13. CDR3 length equals 18 residues. CDR3 in DNA: TGCAGTGCTAGAGATCTCCCGGTTCGGCGGGGGGTCACAGATACGCAGTATTTT. Translating gives CSARDLPVRRGVTDTQYF.

This rearrangement joins TRBV7-9 to TRBJ2-4; the D gene is possibly TRBD2 (5 bases). Trimming left V 5 bases short and J 7 bases short, with 24 bases between. The germline gives CDR1 SEHNR, CDR2 FQNEAQ (reference sequence). This CDR3 comprises 17 residues. CDR3 in amino acids: CASSRLRVGFGSNIQYF. The DNA for the CDR3 is TGTGCCAGCAGCCGCCTGCGGGTCGGTTTCGGCTCGAACATTCAGTACTTC.

The V and J genes are TRBV4-2 and TRBJ1-1; D is undetermined. Germline V gives CDR1 LGHNA, CDR2 YNFKEQ. Trimming took 1 base from V and 6 from J, leaving 6 bases between them. The CDR3 totals 12 residues. The DNA of the CDR3 is TGTGCCAGCAGCCAAGTAAGTTCTGAAGCTTTCTTT. Protein: CASSQVSSEAFF.

This clonotype has a handful of counts. The chain carries TRBV12-3 or TRBV12-4 and TRBJ2-7, with D unclear. V lost 6 bases and J lost 4, with 13 bases in between. The CDR3 sequence is 13 residues long. CDR3 bases: TGTGCCAGCAGCCTTTTTCTAGGGTACGAGCAGTACTTC. It encodes CASSLFLGYEQYF.

V gene TRBV6-5 combines with J gene TRBJ1-2, with 7 nucleotides matching TRBD1. This CDR3 spans 15 amino acids. Germline CDR1 and CDR2: MNHEY and SVGAGI. V gave up 0 bases and J gave up 4 bases; unmatched junction bases: 5. The CDR3 reads CASSYSTGQPYGYTF. DNA of the CDR3: TGTGCCAGCAGTTACTCGACGGGACAGCCCTATGGCTACACCTTC.

The chain couples TRBV6-5 to TRBJ2-1; TRBD2 agrees at 8 bases. The V segment lost 4 bases and the J segment 8 bases; nucleotides outside the gene matches: 22. Germline CDR1 is MNHEY and CDR2 is SVGAGI. The CDR3 sequence is 19 residues long. This CDR3 reads CASSSSSGRGALEVHEQFF. CDR3 bases: TGTGCCAGCAGTTCCTCCAGCGGGAGAGGGGCATTAGAGGTCCATGAGCAGTTCTTC.

The V call is TRBV5-1, the J call TRBJ1-1, with 8 bases aligning to TRBD1. The V gene's germline CDR1 is SGHRS and CDR2 YFSETQ. The CDR3 is made up of 18 amino acids. V was pared by 7 bases and J by 1 base, with 18 bases of the junction left unmatched. CDR3 DNA sequence: TGCGCCAGCGCTCGACCTACTCAGGGGGCTAAGAGGAACACTGAAGCTTTCTTT. Translation: CASARPTQGAKRNTEAFF.

This clonotype showed up just a few times. The CDR3 here is CASSQGSDRSETQYF. The CDR3, as DNA: TGCGCCAGCAGCCAAGGATCCGACAGGTCAGAGACCCAGTACTTC. J is TRBJ2-5 and V is TRBV4-3, with a tentative D call TRBD1 (6 bases). The germline gives CDR1 LGHNA, CDR2 YSLEER. The CDR3 spans 15 residues. Trimming took 1 base from V and 4 from J, leaving 13 bases between them.

This clonotype was detected a few times. V is TRBV12-3 or TRBV12-4 and J is TRBJ2-7, with TRBD2 matching over 12 bases. The junction had 6 bases not matched to a gene; V was cut back by 6 bases and J by 3 bases. There are 15 residues in the CDR3. The DNA for the CDR3 is TGTGCCAGCAGCCGAGGACTAGCGGGGCGCTACGAGCAGTACTTC. It yields the protein CASSRGLAGRYEQYF.

A few counts support this clonotype. J is TRBJ2-1 and V is TRBV7-9; no clear D gene. This CDR3 is built from 16 residues. Trimming removed 4 bases from V and 0 bases from J, with 13 bases in between. Germline CDR1 and CDR2: SEHNR and FQNEAQ (reference sequence). The CDR3 sequence: CASSSTLSPSYNEQFF. The CDR3 DNA reads as TGTGCCAGCAGCTCGACTCTTTCTCCCTCCTACAATGAGCAGTTCTTC.